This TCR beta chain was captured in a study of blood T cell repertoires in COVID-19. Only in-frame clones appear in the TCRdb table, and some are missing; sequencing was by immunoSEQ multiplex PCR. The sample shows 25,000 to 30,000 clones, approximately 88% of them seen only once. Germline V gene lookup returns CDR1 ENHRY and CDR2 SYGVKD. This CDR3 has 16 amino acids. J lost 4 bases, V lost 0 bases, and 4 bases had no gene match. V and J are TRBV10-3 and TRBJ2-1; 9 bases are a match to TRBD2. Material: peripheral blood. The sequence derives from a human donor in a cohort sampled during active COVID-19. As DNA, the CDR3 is TGTGCCATCAGTGAGTCTCGGACTAGCGATTACAATGAGCAGTTCTTC. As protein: CAISESRTSDYNEQFF.